Below, 23 T cell receptor beta chains from the same sample are listed, as sequenced in a study of blood T cell repertoires in COVID-19. Assay: immunoSEQ multiplex PCR; the TCRdb copy retains only in-frame clones and omits some. Of roughly 150,000 clones in the sample, 70% to 90% are singletons; the top ten hold more than 5%. Material for sequencing was peripheral blood. The receptor set was obtained from a woman aged 50 to 60 with COVID-19, enrolled during active disease.

CDR3 nucleotide sequence: TGCGCCAGCAGCGGGGGACAGGGAGTTTATGGCTACACCTTC. Protein sequence: CASSGGQGVYGYTF. J is TRBJ1-2 and V is TRBV5-1, with 9 bases lining up with TRBD1. The CDR3 is made up of 14 amino acids. J lost 5 bases, V lost 4 bases, and 6 bases had no gene match. CDR1 and CDR2 (germline): SGHRS, YFSETQ.

The chain has TRBV9 and TRBJ2-1; possible D gene TRBD1, 6 bases. CDR3 length: 17 residues. The ends were cut back, 0 bases at V and 2 bases at J, with 15 bases in the middle. Germline CDR1 is SGDLS and CDR2 is YYNGEE. Here the CDR3 DNA reads TGTGCCAGCAGCGTAGATGCAGGGGCGACCACCTACAATGAGCAGTTCTTC. This translates into CASSVDAGATTYNEQFF.

The chain employs TRBV7-9 and TRBJ1-4; 9 bases line up with TRBD1. The CDR3 is 14 residues long. Germline CDR1 is SEHNR and CDR2 is FQNEAQ (reference sequence). After removal of 3 bases from V and 8 bases from J, the junction contained 4 bases not matched to a gene. CDR3 in DNA: TGTGCCAGCAGCTTCTCGACAGGGGGAGAAAAACTGTTTTTT. Translation: CASSFSTGGEKLFF.

This clone came up once. This chain links TRBV7-8 with TRBJ2-7; D is ambiguous. Germline-derived CDR1 and CDR2 are SGHVS and FQNEAQ. CDR3 size: 13 residues. Deletions cut 2 bases from V and 7 bases from J, with 12 bases between. For the CDR3, the DNA is TGTGCCAGCAGCTTACCGTGGGCTAATGAGCAGTACTTC. This sequence encodes CASSLPWANEQYF.

This clone was counted once. The genes are TRBV27 and TRBJ1-5; perhaps TRBD1 as D (6 bases). The CDR3 is made up of 14 amino acids. Germline V lookup: CDR1 MNHEY, CDR2 SMNVEV (reference sequence). V lost 5 bases and J 9 bases, leaving 17 bases between the germline ends. The CDR3 DNA sequence: TGTGCCAGCAGTGCCTCGTGGGGGCGCGTGCCCCAGCATTTT. Translation: CASSASWGRVPQHF.

The chain recombines TRBV11-2 with TRBJ2-5; tentatively, D is TRBD2 (5 bases). CDR3 size: 14 residues. The germline V and J ends were trimmed by 0 bases and 7 bases, with 12 bases remaining between them. From germline, CDR1 is SGHAT and CDR2 FQNNGV. The CDR3 is CASSLDPAVRTQYF. DNA for the CDR3: TGTGCCAGCAGCTTAGATCCAGCGGTCCGGACCCAGTACTTC.

The chain couples TRBV6-5 to TRBJ1-6; 8 nucleotides align to TRBD1. The CDR3 consists of 14 residues. With V trimmed by 4 bases and J by 12 bases, 8 bases remained unmatched. Germline V gene lookup returns CDR1 MNHEY and CDR2 SVGAGI. The CDR3 DNA is TGTGCCAGCAGTTTCTCTGTACAGGGGGTACCCCTCCACTTT. This encodes CASSFSVQGVPLHF.

The V and J genes are TRBV7-8 and TRBJ1-5; 8 positions agree with TRBD1. Germline CDR1 and CDR2: SGHVS and FQNEAQ. V gave up 3 bases and J gave up 2 bases; unmatched junction bases: 9. The CDR3 covers 17 residues. CDR3 in amino acids: CASSFDRGGIGNQPQHF. DNA of the CDR3: TGTGCCAGCAGCTTTGACAGGGGTGGTATAGGCAATCAGCCCCAGCATTTT.

The J gene is TRBJ1-4, the V gene TRBV2; TRBD1 matches at 7 bases. The CDR3 spans 15 residues. J lost 10 bases, V lost 4 bases, and 12 bases had no gene match. The germline CDR1 and CDR2 sequences are SNHLY and FYNNEI. Written as DNA, the CDR3 is TGTGCCAGCAGTGTTAAAGGACAGGTTTCTGGAAAACTGTTTTTT. Its translation is CASSVKGQVSGKLFF.

The rearrangement joins TRBV5-5 to TRBJ1-1, with a weak D call TRBD1 (5 bases). Germline CDR1 SGHKS, CDR2 YYEKEE (reference sequence). V gave up 0 bases and J gave up 6 bases, with 12 bases separating them. CDR3 length equals 14 residues. The CDR3, as DNA: TGTGCCAGCAGCTTGGCCTGGGGCGAGGCTGAAGCTTTCTTT. Protein sequence: CASSLAWGEAEAFF.

The chain carries TRBV7-9 and TRBJ2-7, with 9 bases aligning to TRBD1. V lost 7 bases, J lost 0 bases, and 10 bases stayed unmatched. Germline-derived CDR1 and CDR2 are SEHNR and FQNEAQ (reference sequence). The CDR3 sequence is 16 residues long. The CDR3 loop reads CASTPGATGGSYEQYF. Here the CDR3 DNA reads TGTGCCAGCACTCCGGGCGCGACAGGGGGCTCCTACGAGCAGTACTTC.

The V gene is TRBV19, the J gene TRBJ1-1, with 7 bases matching TRBD1. This CDR3 has 13 amino acids. V shed 5 bases and J 5 bases; nucleotides not matched to a gene: 5. Germline V gene data show CDR1 as LNHDA and CDR2 as SQIVND (reference sequence). CDR3 in amino acids: CASSSGGSTEAFF. As DNA, the CDR3 is TGTGCCAGTAGTTCAGGGGGAAGTACTGAAGCTTTCTTT.

V and J are TRBV3-1 (or the pseudogene TRBV3-2) and TRBJ1-1, with a possible D match to TRBD1 (5 bases). The CDR3 sequence is 14 residues long. Trimming left V 5 bases short and J 2 bases short, with 12 bases between. Germline assignment: CDR1 LGHDT and CDR2 YNNKEL (reference sequence). CDR3 amino acids: CASSMIGANTEAFF. The CDR3, as DNA: TGTGCCAGCAGCATGATAGGGGCTAACACTGAAGCTTTCTTT.

The V call is TRBV19, the J call TRBJ1-2; D gene unclear. Looked up from germline, CDR1 is LNHDA and CDR2 is SQIVND (reference sequence). With 5 bases removed from V and 1 base from J, the gap between germline ends came to 14 bases. The CDR3 runs to 15 residues. Written as DNA, the CDR3 is TGTGCCAGTAGTCCCAATGGAGGGTTTAACTATGGCTACACCTTC. This codes for CASSPNGGFNYGYTF.

The chain links TRBV2 to TRBJ1-2; TRBD1 aligns across 10 bases. V lost 4 bases, J lost 2 bases, and 1 base stayed unmatched. This CDR3 is built from 14 residues. Looked up from germline, CDR1 is SNHLY and CDR2 is FYNNEI. CDR3 amino acids: CASSGGQGNYGYTF. In DNA form, the CDR3 reads TGTGCCAGCAGTGGGGGACAGGGGAACTATGGCTACACCTTC.

The rearrangement links TRBV2 to TRBJ2-3; D is unclear. V lost 0 bases, J lost 2 bases, and 6 bases lay in between. The CDR3 loop spans 14 amino acids. CDR1 SNHLY and CDR2 FYNNEI come from the germline V gene. The DNA of the CDR3 is TGTGCCAGCAGTGAAGCAAGCTTCACAGATACGCAGTATTTT. It codes for CASSEASFTDTQYF.

This chain uses TRBV30 with TRBJ1-5; tentatively, D is TRBD1 (5 bases). Trimming removed 2 bases at V and 6 bases at J, with 11 bases between. Germline CDR1 and CDR2: GTSNPN and SVGIG (reference sequence). The CDR3 has 13 amino acids. The CDR3 loop reads CAWSPGLGQPQHF. In DNA form, the CDR3 reads TGTGCCTGGAGTCCAGGGTTGGGTCAGCCCCAGCATTTT.

This chain connects TRBV12-3 or TRBV12-4 to TRBJ1-5, with D possibly matching TRBD1 (5 bases). The CDR3 totals 13 residues. Trimming pared 5 bases from V and 6 bases from J, leaving 11 bases between. The CDR3 coding sequence is TGTGCCAGCAGTCAAGGGGAAGGTCAGCCCCAGCATTTT. Encoded protein: CASSQGEGQPQHF.

This chain uses TRBV14 with TRBJ1-2, with 7 bases lining up with TRBD1. Germline V gives CDR1 SGHDN, CDR2 FVKESK. The CDR3 sequence is 15 residues long. V shed 1 base and J 3 bases; nucleotides not matched to a gene: 5. The CDR3 protein is CASSQGGGSDYGYTF. As DNA, the CDR3 is TGTGCCAGCAGCCAAGGAGGGGGCTCAGACTATGGCTACACCTTC.

This clone came up a few times. As DNA, the CDR3 is TGCGCCAGCAGCTCGACAGGGGACTATGGCTACACCTTC. This codes for CASSSTGDYGYTF. This chain joins TRBV5-1 and TRBJ1-2, with 8 bases fitting TRBD1. Germline trimming cut 3 bases from V and 3 bases from J; bases unmatched to any gene: 1. CDR3 length equals 13 residues. CDR1 SGHRS and CDR2 YFSETQ come from the germline V gene.

This clone was recorded only once. The chain has TRBV5-1 and TRBJ2-1; the match to TRBD2 covers 14 bases. Germline CDR1 SGHRS, CDR2 YFSETQ. V was pared by 4 bases and J by 0 bases, with 6 bases of the junction left unmatched. The CDR3 is made up of 18 amino acids. The CDR3, as DNA: TGCGCCAGCAGCCGGACTAGCGGGGGGTCTAGCTCCTACAATGAGCAGTTCTTC. Amino acids: CASSRTSGGSSSYNEQFF.

The chain links TRBV2 to TRBJ1-6, with 9 nucleotides matching TRBD1. Germline-derived CDR1 and CDR2 are SNHLY and FYNNEI. There are 15 residues in the CDR3. The J segment lost 18 bases and the V segment lost 6 bases, leaving 18 bases of the junction unmatched. CDR3 sequence (DNA): TGTGCCAGCAGCCCGCAGTTGGACAGGGGAAATCGGCGCCACTTT. As protein: CASSPQLDRGNRRHF.

This clone was detected only once. The chain has TRBV30 and TRBJ2-5, with D uncertain. The CDR3 spans 14 residues. V lost 3 bases and J 1 base, leaving 12 bases between the germline ends. The germline V gene encodes CDR1 GTSNPN and CDR2 SVGIG (reference sequence). The CDR3 reads CAWRAEETQETQYF. DNA of the CDR3: TGTGCCTGGAGGGCCGAAGAAACCCAAGAGACCCAGTACTTC.